Presented here are 3 T cell receptor beta chains from one specimen sequenced in a study of shared clonotypes between healthy human individuals (dated by TCRdb to about 2020). The library was prepared using the immunoSEQ multiplex PCR assay. TCRdb took over this immuneACCESS table, retaining in-frame rearrangements with V and J assigned. Such tables are incomplete; in checked studies, under half of the missing clones stem from an unresolved V gene, and the remainder is unexplained. This sample is represented by about 190,000 clones; around 63% of them were singletons. The ten largest clones take up about 10% of the sample. The specimen was memory CD4+ T cells sorted from blood. What this sample's cell subset or site label stands for: CD45RA-negative fraction. These receptors all stem from a man in his thirties or forties in good health.

The J gene is TRBJ2-3, the V gene TRBV29-1; TRBD1 or TRBD2 may be the D gene (5 bases each). The CDR3 extends over 15 amino acids. CDR1 and CDR2 (germline): SQVTM, ANQGSEA. V was trimmed by 2 bases and J by 5 bases, leaving 17 bases between them. In nucleotides, the CDR3 is TGCAGCGTTGAAACCGCCAGCGGAAGGGGAGATACGCAGTATTTT. Encoded protein: CSVETASGRGDTQYF.

In its sample, this clone was seen a few times. This chain uses TRBV7-9 with TRBJ2-7; no clear D gene. Germline V gene sequence: CDR1 SEHNR, CDR2 FQNEAQ (reference sequence). The CDR3 extends over 11 amino acids. Trimming took off 4 bases at V and 3 bases at J, with 4 bases between the two ends. CDR3 in amino acids: CASSSVYEQYF. Written as DNA, the CDR3 is TGTGCCAGCAGCTCAGTCTACGAGCAGTACTTC.

The rearrangement links TRBV4-3 to TRBJ1-1, with a weak D call TRBD1 (6 bases). Trimming cost V 1 base and J 5 bases, with 14 bases left between them. The CDR3 runs 15 residues. Germline CDR1 is LGHNA and CDR2 is YSLEER. The CDR3 DNA sequence: TGCGCCAGCAGCCAAGTTACCAGGGGAAAGACTGAAGCTTTCTTT. Translating gives CASSQVTRGKTEAFF.